Following are 27 T cell receptor beta chains from one sample sequenced in a study of identical twins. Each CDR3 protein is one row after TCRdb ran MiXCR on the 5' RACE reads. The top ten clones hold approximately 3% of a sample with 250,000 to 300,000 distinct CDR3 sequences, around 8.8% of them seen once. The sample was also linked to a second study, of yellow fever vaccine responses in identical twins.

The sequenced sample consisted of CD8+ T cells sorted from blood. These receptors were obtained from a woman under 30 in good health.

The chain uses TRBV11-2 and TRBJ2-1; D gene ambiguous. The V gene lost 2 bases and the J gene lost 4 bases, with 6 bases spanning the gap. Germline V gene data show CDR1 as SGHAT and CDR2 as FQNNGV. CDR3 length equals 13 residues. This CDR3 is CASSLFQYNEQFF. As DNA, the CDR3 is TGTGCCAGCAGCTTATTTCAATACAATGAGCAGTTCTTC.

A few counts support this clonotype. The CDR3 loop is CAWEGQGASSYEQYF. For the CDR3, the DNA is TGTGCCTGGGAGGGTCAGGGGGCGAGCTCCTACGAGCAGTACTTC. V usage is TRBV7-9 and J usage is TRBJ2-7, with TRBD1 as a possible D gene (8 bases). This CDR3 has 15 residues. The germline gives CDR1 SEHNR, CDR2 FQNEAQ (reference sequence). V lost 11 bases to trimming and J lost 0 bases, with 20 bases between them.

The rearrangement uses TRBV30 and TRBJ2-1; D uncertain. Germline-derived CDR1 and CDR2 are GTSNPN and SVGIG (reference sequence). The CDR3 totals 13 residues. V lost 2 bases and J 9 bases, leaving 14 bases between the germline ends. Here the CDR3 reads CAWSLAGSTEQFF. In nucleotides, the CDR3 is TGTGCCTGGAGTCTTGCCGGTAGTACTGAGCAGTTCTTC.

This clonotype was detected a few times. The J gene is TRBJ2-7, the V gene TRBV5-1; TRBD2 aligns across 8 bases. The CDR3 runs 14 residues. Germline V gene data show CDR1 as SGHRS and CDR2 as YFSETQ. V shed 5 bases and J 2 bases; nucleotides not matched to a gene: 6. CDR3: CASSVLAETYEQYF. As DNA, the CDR3 is TGCGCCAGCAGTGTACTAGCGGAGACCTACGAGCAGTACTTC.

This rearrangement joins TRBV29-1 to TRBJ2-7; D possibly corresponds to TRBD2 (6 bases). Germline-derived CDR1 and CDR2 are SQVTM and ANQGSEA. V was shortened by 1 base and J by 2 bases, with 9 bases between the two germline ends. There are 13 residues in the CDR3. The CDR3 nucleotides read TGCAGCGTTGAAGGGGAGGATCCCTACGAGCAGTACTTC. Translation: CSVEGEDPYEQYF.

This clonotype appeared many times. The chain carries TRBV6-5 and TRBJ2-5; D gene ambiguous. V lost 0 bases and J 7 bases, leaving 9 bases between the germline ends. Germline CDR1 is MNHEY and CDR2 is SVGAGI. This CDR3 contains 13 residues. Here the CDR3 reads CASSYSKIGTQYF. CDR3 nucleotide sequence: TGTGCCAGCAGTTACTCGAAAATAGGGACCCAGTACTTC.

This clonotype was detected ten times or more. The CDR3 protein is CASSDGAGGFTGELFF. The DNA for the CDR3 is TGTGCCAGCAGCGATGGGGCAGGGGGTTTCACCGGGGAGCTGTTTTTT. The V call is TRBV12-3 or TRBV12-4, the J call TRBJ2-2, with TRBD1 matching over 7 bases. The CDR3 has 16 residues. V lost 6 bases, J lost 4 bases, and 11 bases stayed unmatched.

This clonotype was seen at least ten times. The V gene is TRBV29-1, the J gene TRBJ2-2; TRBD2 matches at 10 bases. Germline values: CDR1 SQVTM, CDR2 ANQGSEA. Trimming at V came to 3 bases and at J to 5 bases, leaving 6 bases not matched to a gene. This CDR3 comprises 15 residues. The CDR3 here is CSVDHPSGSTGELFF. CDR3 sequence (DNA): TGCAGCGTTGACCACCCTAGCGGGAGTACCGGGGAGCTGTTTTTT.

This chain uses TRBV27 with TRBJ2-1; D not certain. V shed 1 base and J shed 4 bases, with 11 bases lying between them. In germline, CDR1 is MNHEY, CDR2 SMNVEV (reference sequence). The CDR3 is 15 residues long. The DNA for the CDR3 is TGTGCCAGCAGTTTATTTCCAGTAGTATACAATGAGCAGTTCTTC. This sequence encodes CASSLFPVVYNEQFF.

The rearrangement links TRBV21-1 to TRBJ2-1; the D call in the table, TRBD1, was not verified against the DNA. TRBV21-1 represents a pseudogene. The CDR3 is made up of 16 amino acids. The CDR3 loop reads CASSDRGATSYNEQFF. CDR3 coding DNA: TGTGCCAGCAGCGACCGGGGGGCGACATCCTACAATGAGCAGTTCTTC.

This clonotype was observed at least ten times. This chain connects TRBV25-1 to TRBJ2-5, with a possible D match to TRBD2 (6 bases). The CDR3 totals 14 residues. The ends were cut back, 6 bases at V and 3 bases at J, with 14 bases in the middle. Germline V gene lookup returns CDR1 MGHDK and CDR2 SYGVNS. CDR3 sequence: CASSLLPGEETQYF. The DNA of the CDR3 is TGTGCCAGCAGCCTCCTACCGGGGGAAGAGACCCAGTACTTC.

The chain has TRBV6-1 and TRBJ1-2; no definite D call. The ends were cut back, 2 bases at V and 5 bases at J, with 15 bases in the middle. This CDR3 region has 15 residues. Looked up from germline, CDR1 is MNHNS and CDR2 is SASEGT. The CDR3 region is CASSENLYADYGYTF. The CDR3, as DNA: TGTGCCAGCAGTGAAAATTTGTATGCCGATTATGGCTACACCTTC.

Many counts were recorded for this clonotype. V usage is TRBV6-6 and J usage is TRBJ2-7; TRBD1 matches 7 bases. In germline, CDR1 is MNHNY, CDR2 SVGAGI (reference sequence). V shed 6 bases and J 5 bases; nucleotides not matched to a gene: 4. The CDR3 length is 12 residues. CDR3 in DNA: TGTGCCAGCAGCTCCACAGGGGACGAGCAGTACTTC. As protein: CASSSTGDEQYF.

Ten or more counts support this clonotype. The rearrangement uses TRBV12-3 or TRBV12-4 and TRBJ2-1; 7 nucleotides line up with TRBD2. The CDR3 consists of 16 residues. V was clipped by 4 bases and J by 0 bases; unmatched bases: 6. This CDR3 is CASSWEGWTSYNEQFF. For the CDR3, the DNA is TGTGCCAGCAGTTGGGAGGGTTGGACCTCCTACAATGAGCAGTTCTTC.

The V and J genes are TRBV20-1 and TRBJ2-1; 9 bases match TRBD2. Germline trimming cut 3 bases from V and 2 bases from J; bases unmatched to any gene: 11. This CDR3 comprises 17 residues. From germline, CDR1 is DFQATT and CDR2 SNEGSKA (reference sequence). The DNA of the CDR3 is TGCAGTGCTAGGGGGCCGTATAGCGGGGGAACCTACAATGAGCAGTTCTTC. Amino acid sequence: CSARGPYSGGTYNEQFF.

This clonotype was seen many times. The CDR3 is CASSHTYRDREENTIYF. Written as DNA, the CDR3 is TGTGCCAGCAGCCACACCTATCGGGACAGGGAAGAAAACACCATATATTTT. The chain carries TRBV14 and TRBJ1-3; 9 bases agree with TRBD1. The CDR3 length is 17 residues. After removal of 3 bases from V and 6 bases from J, the junction contained 12 bases not matched to a gene. Germline V gene lookup returns CDR1 SGHDN and CDR2 FVKESK.

V is TRBV20-1 and J is TRBJ2-7, with a possible D match to TRBD2 (6 bases). The CDR3 has 18 amino acids. Germline CDR1 DFQATT, CDR2 SNEGSKA (reference sequence). V dropped 2 bases and J dropped 7 bases, with 30 bases sitting between them. The CDR3 DNA follows: TGCAGTGCTAGACACCCCGAGTGGAGGGATTTAGGCCGCCTAGAGCAGTACTTC. The encoded protein is CSARHPEWRDLGRLEQYF.

This sequence joins TRBV11-2 and TRBJ2-1; 15 nucleotides line up with TRBD2. V was pared by 5 bases and J by 7 bases, with 15 bases of the junction left unmatched. Germline V lookup: CDR1 SGHAT, CDR2 FQNNGV. This CDR3 contains 19 residues. This CDR3 reads CASSPRSGLAGGPWNEQFF. CDR3 sequence (DNA): TGTGCCAGCAGCCCACGATCCGGACTAGCGGGAGGGCCGTGGAATGAGCAGTTCTTC.

The V call is TRBV5-6, the J call TRBJ2-1, with TRBD1 matching over 7 bases. The CDR3 extends over 15 amino acids. In germline, CDR1 is SGHDT, CDR2 YYEEEE. V was pared by 4 bases and J by 5 bases, with 9 bases of the junction left unmatched. Written as DNA, the CDR3 is TGTGCCAGCAGCCATGCGACGACAGGGCACAATGAGCAGTTCTTC. It encodes CASSHATTGHNEQFF.

This clonotype was seen repeatedly, ten times or more. This chain's CDR3 is CASGLVNWRNIQYF. The CDR3 bases are TGTGCTAGTGGTTTGGTAAACTGGAGAAACATTCAGTACTTC. The V gene is TRBV12-5, the J gene TRBJ2-4; D call uncertain. CDR3 length equals 14 residues. V lost 0 bases, J lost 6 bases, and 9 bases lay in between. The germline CDR1 and CDR2 sequences are LGHNT and FRNRAP.

This clonotype appeared many times. The J gene is TRBJ2-7, the V gene TRBV6-2 or TRBV6-3; 7 nucleotides align to TRBD1. Germline V gene lookup returns CDR1 MNHEY and CDR2 SVGEGT. This CDR3 comprises 14 residues. J was trimmed by 2 bases and V by 4 bases; bases with no gene match: 5. Here the CDR3 reads CASSSPGQAYEQYF. The CDR3 DNA sequence: TGTGCCAGCAGTTCTCCTGGACAGGCCTACGAGCAGTACTTC.

The V and J genes are TRBV5-5 and TRBJ1-2, with a possible D match to TRBD1 (6 bases). The CDR3 spans 15 residues. Germline assignment: CDR1 SGHKS and CDR2 YYEKEE (reference sequence). V was clipped by 4 bases and J by 0 bases, with 13 bases between them. The CDR3: CASSRGQLTNYGYTF. CDR3 in DNA: TGTGCCAGCAGCCGGGGACAACTAACTAACTATGGCTACACCTTC.

This clonotype was seen more than once but under ten times. The J gene is TRBJ2-5, the V gene TRBV3-1; tentatively, D is TRBD1 (6 bases). The CDR3 spans 15 residues. CDR1 is LGHDT and CDR2 is YNNKEL in the germline V gene (reference sequence). V lost 4 bases, J lost 2 bases, and 14 bases lay in between. The CDR3 sequence is CASSPSAGDQETQYF. Written as DNA, the CDR3 is TGTGCCAGCAGCCCCTCCGCAGGGGATCAAGAGACCCAGTACTTC.

This clonotype turned up a few times. This chain connects TRBV6-6 to TRBJ2-7; the D is unclear. The V gene lost 0 bases and the J gene lost 6 bases, with 6 bases spanning the gap. This CDR3 comprises 12 residues. Germline CDR1 MNHNY, CDR2 SVGAGI (reference sequence). CDR3 sequence reads: CASSYSTLEQYF. CDR3 DNA: TGTGCCAGCAGTTACTCGACTCTCGAGCAGTACTTC.

The genes are TRBV7-9 and TRBJ2-7; D perhaps matches TRBD2 (5 bases). The V gene's germline CDR1 is SEHNR and CDR2 FQNEAQ (reference sequence). The CDR3 runs to 14 residues. V gave up 4 bases and J gave up 3 bases, with 13 bases separating them. The CDR3 bases are TGTGCCAGCAGCTATGGGCGGGCTGACTACGAGCAGTACTTC. Protein: CASSYGRADYEQYF.

This clonotype was seen a few times. The rearrangement links TRBV15 to TRBJ2-1; D is perhaps TRBD1 (5 bases). The CDR3 covers 15 residues. V dropped 8 bases and J dropped 5 bases, with 19 bases sitting between them. Germline V gene data show CDR1 as LNHNV and CDR2 as YYDKDF (reference sequence). The CDR3 spells CATLISGFRNNEQFF. CDR3 coding DNA: TGTGCCACCTTAATTTCAGGGTTCAGGAACAATGAGCAGTTCTTC. Full variable domain (remainder filled in from reference TRBV15 and TRBJ2-1): DAMVIQNPRYQVTQFGKPVTLSCSQTLNHNVMYWYQQKSSQAPKLLFHYYDKDFNNEADTPDNFQSRRPNTSFCFLDIRSPGLGDTAMYLCATLISGFRNNEQFFGPGTRLTVL.

This clonotype was picked up a small number of times. The chain uses TRBV6-1 and TRBJ2-7; TRBD1 might be the D (5 bases). V was pared by 6 bases and J by 3 bases, with 15 bases between. The CDR3 length is 14 residues. Germline CDR1 and CDR2: MNHNS and SASEGT. The CDR3 coding sequence is TGTGCCAGCAGACCGCCTACAGGAAACTACGAGCAGTACTTC. Translating gives CASRPPTGNYEQYF.